This passage covers 11 T cell receptor beta chains from one sample sequenced in a study of molecular identifiers for immune sequencing clone quantification. TCRdb re-called the PCR reads with MiXCR, one entry per CDR3 protein. The table lists approximately 100,000 distinct CDR3 sequences, 36% of them singletons, with about 4.2% in the top ten. Material for sequencing was naive CD8+ T cells from blood, with Jurkat cell RNA spiked in. Subset noted: FACS-sorted CD8+CD4-CCR7+CD45RA+ naive T cells. These receptors all stem from a human donor in good health. Some libraries in this study had Jurkat cell RNA spiked in.

About this clonotype itself: Germline and junction disagree at one end, which may indicate a read error. The chain is built from TRBV28 and TRBJ2-3, with unresolved D. This CDR3 has 13 residues. The germline V gene encodes CDR1 MDHEN and CDR2 SYDVKM. The chain's CDR3 is CASSLTGPDSQYF. CDR3 in DNA: TGTGCCAGCAGTTTAACCGGCCCAGATTCGCAGTATTTT. Full variable domain (outside the CDR3, taken from reference TRBV28 and TRBJ2-3): DVKVTQSSRYLVKRTGEKVFLECVQDMDHENMFWYRQDPGLGLRLIYFSYDVKMKEKGDIPEGYSVSREKKERFSLILESASTNQTSMYLCASSLTGPDSQYFGPGTRLTVL.

There are a few counts of this clonotype. The chain uses TRBV13 and TRBJ2-7; the match to TRBD2 covers 9 bases. This CDR3 comprises 13 residues. Germline loops: CDR1 PRHDT, CDR2 FYEKMQ (reference sequence). V dropped 5 bases and J dropped 9; count of bases not matched to a gene: 8. CDR3 region: CASSLPGLAAQYF. The CDR3 nucleotides read TGTGCCAGCAGCCTACCGGGACTAGCCGCGCAGTACTTC.

This clonotype occurred many times. V is TRBV10-2 and J is TRBJ2-1; D call uncertain. Trimming pared 1 base from V and 7 bases from J, leaving 2 bases between. The CDR3 sequence is 11 residues long. Germline values: CDR1 WSHSY, CDR2 SAAADI. The CDR3 coding sequence is TGCGCCAGCAGTGAGTATAATGAGCAGTTCTTC. It translates to CASSEYNEQFF.

This clonotype was counted a single time. A clone one base away is much larger, so this may be a read error. A read error is likely, as this CDR3 ends without the conserved phenylalanine or tryptophan. The J gene is TRBJ2-2, the V gene TRBV29-1; tentatively, D is TRBD1 (5 bases). Trimming removed 5 bases at V and 3 bases at J, with 7 bases between. The CDR3 length is 12 residues. Germline V gene sequence: CDR1 SQVTM, CDR2 ANQGSEA. The CDR3, as DNA: TGCAGCGTTCCCAGGGACACCGGGGAGCTGTTTTAT. Translated, it gives CSVPRDTGELFY.

Only a few counts were recorded for this clonotype. The genes are TRBV28 and TRBJ1-4, with TRBD1 as a possible D gene (6 bases). The CDR3 has 15 residues. V shed 2 bases and J shed 5 bases, with 12 bases lying between them. Germline CDR1 MDHEN, CDR2 SYDVKM. The CDR3 spells CASSLLRDKNEKLFF. DNA of the CDR3: TGTGCCAGCAGTTTACTCCGGGACAAAAATGAAAAACTGTTTTTT.

Comments on this clonotype: The CDR3 ends on some other residue instead of the conserved phenylalanine or tryptophan, so this is likely a read error. CDR3 DNA sequence: TGTGCCAGTAGCTCCGGACAGACGGAGCAGTACTCC. It is translated as CASSSGQTEQYS. The chain uses TRBV19 and TRBJ2-7, with a tentative D call TRBD1 (6 bases). The CDR3 is 12 residues long. Germline CDR1 reads LNHDA; CDR2 reads SQIVND (reference sequence). V was pared by 6 bases and J by 7 bases, with 13 bases between.

This clonotype was seen many times. The chain employs TRBV7-8 and TRBJ1-1, with unresolved D. This CDR3 comprises 12 residues. V dropped 2 bases and J dropped 6 bases, with 7 bases sitting between them. Germline CDR1 SGHVS, CDR2 FQNEAQ. CDR3 sequence: CASSLYGAEAFF. CDR3 sequence (DNA): TGTGCCAGCAGCTTATATGGGGCTGAAGCTTTCTTT.

The chain has TRBV19 and TRBJ2-7; 7 bases align to TRBD2. V trimming: 5 bases; J trimming: 2 bases; junction bases outside the gene matches: 9. In germline, CDR1 is LNHDA, CDR2 SQIVND (reference sequence). The CDR3 loop spans 15 amino acids. CDR3 sequence: CASSPSGGRTYEQYF. In nucleotides, the CDR3 is TGTGCCAGTAGTCCTAGCGGCGGACGGACCTACGAGCAGTACTTC.

As regards this clonotype: A much more abundant neighbour one base away suggests this may be a read error. The gene calls are TRBV4-1 and TRBJ2-3, with no clear D. The CDR3 spans 13 residues. Trimming removed 5 bases from V and 5 bases from J, with 11 bases in between. CDR1 is MGHRA and CDR2 is YSYEKL in the germline V gene. The DNA for the CDR3 is TGCGCCAGCAGCGCGGCTATTTTAGATACGCAGTATTTT. As protein: CASSAAILDTQYF.

This clonotype has more than one count but fewer than ten. J is TRBJ2-1 and V is TRBV27, with D maybe TRBD2 (5 bases). CDR3 length equals 13 residues. In germline, CDR1 is MNHEY, CDR2 SMNVEV (reference sequence). The V and J ends lost 2 bases and 5 bases respectively, with 7 bases between them. The CDR3 here is CASSLVGDNEQFF. The CDR3, as DNA: TGTGCCAGCAGTTTAGTCGGGGACAATGAGCAGTTCTTC.

This clonotype was observed a handful of times. V gene TRBV7-9 combines with J gene TRBJ2-7; TRBD1 matches 11 bases. The CDR3 spans 15 residues. Germline V gene sequence: CDR1 SEHNR, CDR2 FQNEAQ (reference sequence). With V trimmed by 7 bases and J by 4 bases, 9 bases remained unmatched. The CDR3 DNA sequence: TGTGCCAGCAATACGCCGGGACAGGGGGTTTACGAGCAGTACTTC. Amino acid sequence: CASNTPGQGVYEQYF.